The rows below give T cell receptor beta chains drawn from one sample of a study of response to subunit inactivated influenza vaccine. TCRdb re-derived calls from the RT-PCR reads in MiXCR, one entry per CDR3 protein. The sample holds a few hundred thousand distinct CDR3 sequences; roughly a fifth are singletons and the top ten take approximately 10%. This specimen consisted of PBMCs from blood, obtained approximately 22 months after vaccination. The receptors originated from a man aged 45-69 years who received an inactivated influenza vaccine. Each CDR3 is given with its conserved first and last residue. Fields, in order: clone size, V gene, J gene, D gene, CDR3 DNA, CDR3 protein. The D gene is left open where the match is weak. The size entry is marked missing in some rows and otherwise reads once, few, many or a size class.

few,TRBV7-8,TRBJ1-4,.,TGTGCCAGCAGCTTAGTGGACAGCCCTAATGAAAAACTGTTTTTT,CASSLVDSPNEKLFF
.,TRBV20-1,TRBJ1-5,TRBD1,TGCAGTGCTACCCCGGGACAGGCAAATCAGCCCCAGCATTTT,CSATPGQANQPQHF
few,TRBV20-1,TRBJ2-5,TRBD1,TGCAGTGCTAAAACACAGGGGATTCAAGAGACCCAGTACTTC,CSAKTQGIQETQYF
few,TRBV18,TRBJ1-2,.,TGTGCCAGCTCACCAGGGGGCCCGGATGGCTACACCTTC,CASSPGGPDGYTF
few,TRBV6-2/TRBV6-3,TRBJ1-5,TRBD1,TGTGCCAGCAGCCTCGGGACAGGGGTTATTCAGCCCCAGCATTTT,CASSLGTGVIQPQHF
many,TRBV5-1,TRBJ1-5,.,TGTGCCAGCAGTTTAGGGGGGCAACAGCCCCAGCATTTT,CASSLGGQQPQHF
.,TRBV6-1,TRBJ2-2,TRBD1,TGTGCCAGCACTCGGACAGGCCCGACCGGGGAGCTGTTTTTT,CASTRTGPTGELFF
few,TRBV6-2/TRBV6-3,TRBJ1-2,.,TGTGCCAGCAACCCACCCCGGGCAGGGGATGGCTACACCTTC,CASNPPRAGDGYTF
few,TRBV2,TRBJ2-3,TRBD2,TGTGCCAGCAGTGACCAGCGGGGGAGCACAGATACGCAGTATTTT,CASSDQRGSTDTQYF
.,TRBV10-3,TRBJ2-2,.,TGTGCCATCAAAGGGTCGGGCACCGGGGAGCTGTTTTTT,CAIKGSGTGELFF
many,TRBV7-9,TRBJ1-2,.,TGTGCCAGCAGCGCATCCGGGACTCGCTATGGCTACACCTTC,CASSASGTRYGYTF
.,TRBV12-3/TRBV12-4,TRBJ2-2,.,TGTGCCAGCAGATCAGGGTTTGGAGGCACCGGGGAGCTGTTTTTT,CASRSGFGGTGELFF
many,TRBV18,TRBJ1-2,TRBD1,TGCGCCAGCAGCCCGCGGACAGGGAACTATGGCTACACCTTC,CASSPRTGNYGYTF
.,TRBV4-3,TRBJ2-3,TRBD2,TGCGCCAGCAGCCCCCAACTCATTACACCTGGACTAGCGGCAGATACGCAGTATTTT,CASSPQLITPGLAADTQYF
few,TRBV6-2/TRBV6-3,TRBJ1-1,.,TGTGCCAGCAGTTATCCGACTGGGAACACTGAAGCTTTCTTT,CASSYPTGNTEAFF
few,TRBV7-9,TRBJ2-5,TRBD2,TGTGCCAGCTACCCTAGCGGTCGACAAGAGACCCAGTACTTC,CASYPSGRQETQYF
few,TRBV5-6,TRBJ1-1,.,TGTGCCAGCAGCTTGGCCTGGGGTACTGAAGCTTTCTTT,CASSLAWGTEAFF
few,TRBV3-1,TRBJ1-2,.,TGTGCCAGCAGCCAAGAGGCCCGCTATGGCTACACCTTC,CASSQEARYGYTF
.,TRBV5-1,TRBJ2-5,.,TGCGCCAGCAGCTTGGCCCCCGGGGCGCAAGAGACCCAGTACTTC,CASSLAPGAQETQYF
once,TRBV4-3,TRBJ2-7,TRBD1,TGCGCCAGCAGCCAAGTTGTGGACAGGAGCTACGAGCAGTACTTC,CASSQVVDRSYEQYF
few,TRBV2,TRBJ1-4,.,TGTGCCAGCAGTGAAATGGTGGGGGCTGGGGAAAAACTGTTTTTT,CASSEMVGAGEKLFF
.,TRBV11-2,TRBJ2-3,.,TGTGCCAGCAGCTCGGTCGGTGGGTCCCGCACAGATACGCAGTATTTT,CASSSVGGSRTDTQYF
.,TRBV6-5,TRBJ2-3,.,TGTGCCAGCAGTTACGACAGAACCAGCACAGATACGCAGTATTTT,CASSYDRTSTDTQYF
.,TRBV12-3/TRBV12-4,TRBJ2-5,.,TGTGCCAGCAGTTTAGCAGGCGGGGCAGAGACCCAGTACTTC,CASSLAGGAETQYF
few,TRBV6-6,TRBJ1-4,.,TGTGCCAGCAGTAAAGGGACTAATGAAAAACTGTTTTTT,CASSKGTNEKLFF
few,TRBV21-1,TRBJ2-1,.,TGTGCCAGCGGTATAGCGGGAGTCCTGGCTGAGCAGTTCTTC,CASGIAGVLAEQFF
.,TRBV5-1,TRBJ1-1,TRBD1,TGCGCCAGCAGCTTGGAGGACAGGAGAGGTGAAGCTTTCTTT,CASSLEDRRGEAFF
.,TRBV29-1,TRBJ2-5,TRBD2,TGCAGCGGAGCGGGAGGGCCGAAAGAGACCCAGTACTTC,CSGAGGPKETQYF
.,TRBV7-2,TRBJ2-7,.,TGTGCCAGCAGCTTCGACAGCCGCGAGCAGTACTTC,CASSFDSREQYF
.,TRBV5-1,TRBJ2-5,.,TGCGCCAGCAGCTTAGGCCACAACGGACTAGAGACCCAGTACTTC,CASSLGHNGLETQYF
.,TRBV12-3/TRBV12-4,TRBJ2-2,TRBD2,TGTGCCAGCAGGCCCTCTACTAGCGGGGGGGCGAACACCGGGGAGCTGTTTTTT,CASRPSTSGGANTGELFF
.,TRBV15,TRBJ1-6,.,TGTGCCACCAGCAGAGTGGCGAAGACGCGGTCAAATTCACCCCTCCACTTT,CATSRVAKTRSNSPLHF
few,TRBV7-2,TRBJ1-2,TRBD1,TGTGCCAGCAGCCAACGCGGGACAGTCTATGGCTACACCTTC,CASSQRGTVYGYTF